This passage covers 16 T cell receptor beta chains from one sample sequenced in a study of early T cells in non-severe SARS-CoV-2 infection. In TCRdb, the 5' RACE reads were re-called with MiXCR into one record per CDR3 protein. The sample contains tens of thousands of distinct CDR3 sequences, 8% to 13% of which appear only once. This specimen consisted of whole blood, obtained at baseline. The receptors were gathered from an adult who was a healthcare worker with PCR-confirmed SARS-CoV-2 infection or an uninfected control (not recorded which).

This clonotype was observed a few times. The chain employs TRBV7-8 and TRBJ2-5; no definite D call. CDR1 is SGHVS, CDR2 FQNEAQ, per germline. The CDR3 is 14 residues long. Deletions cut 4 bases from V and 5 bases from J, with 14 bases between. CDR3 protein: CASSWTMNIETQYF. Written as DNA, the CDR3 is TGTGCCAGCAGCTGGACGATGAACATTGAGACCCAGTACTTC.

J is TRBJ2-6 and V is TRBV5-4; D call uncertain. V lost 0 bases and J 4 bases, leaving 2 bases between the germline ends. The CDR3 consists of 13 residues. The germline gives CDR1 SGHNT, CDR2 YYREEE (reference sequence). CDR3 amino acids: CASSLEGANVLTF. CDR3 nucleotides: TGTGCCAGCAGCTTGGAGGGGGCCAACGTCCTGACTTTC.

The J gene is TRBJ2-7, the V gene TRBV12-3 or TRBV12-4, with 9 nucleotides matching TRBD2. V shed 5 bases, J shed 4 bases, and the junction held 6 bases outside the gene matches. The CDR3 contains 14 residues. CDR3 nucleotides: TGTGCCAGCAGTCCAGCGGGAGGCAAGTACGAGCAGTACTTC. Translating it yields CASSPAGGKYEQYF.

This clonotype was counted ten times or more. The V and J genes are TRBV20-1 and TRBJ2-7; D is unresolved. The germline V and J ends were trimmed by 1 base and 5 bases, with 6 bases remaining between them. There are 11 residues in the CDR3. Germline V gene sequence: CDR1 DFQATT, CDR2 SNEGSKA (reference sequence). The chain's CDR3 is CSARAIHEQYF. The CDR3, as DNA: TGCAGTGCTAGAGCTATTCACGAGCAGTACTTC.

DNA for the CDR3: TGCGCCAGCGGTCACAGGGGTGAAGATGAGCAGTTCTTC. It encodes CASGHRGEDEQFF. The gene calls are TRBV5-1 and TRBJ2-1, with 7 bases matching TRBD1. The germline CDR1 and CDR2 sequences are SGHRS and YFSETQ. There are 13 residues in the CDR3. J was trimmed by 8 bases and V by 7 bases; bases with no gene match: 9.

This clonotype has a handful of counts. The chain employs TRBV7-9 and TRBJ2-1; the match to TRBD2 covers 9 bases. The CDR3 extends over 14 amino acids. CDR1 and CDR2 (germline): SEHNR, FQNEAQ (reference sequence). V lost 3 bases, J lost 8 bases, and 5 bases stayed unmatched. DNA for the CDR3: TGTGCCAGCAGCTTGGGTAGCGGGAGCGATGAGCAGTTCTTC. It codes for CASSLGSGSDEQFF.

This clonotype was seen a few times. The CDR3 DNA is TGCGCCAGCAGCGTTAGCGGGGTGGCAGCCGGGGAGCTGTTTTTT. This encodes CASSVSGVAAGELFF. The J gene is TRBJ2-2, the V gene TRBV4-1; 8 positions match TRBD2. CDR3 length: 15 amino acids. Trimming at V came to 5 bases and at J to 6 bases, leaving 8 bases not matched to a gene. Germline CDR1 is MGHRA and CDR2 is YSYEKL.

This clonotype was counted at least ten times. This chain connects TRBV6-2 or TRBV6-3 to TRBJ1-1; weak D call: TRBD1 (5 bases). The CDR3 totals 13 residues. Germline V lookup: CDR1 MNHEY, CDR2 SVGEGT. V dropped 6 bases and J dropped 7 bases, with 15 bases sitting between them. In DNA, the CDR3 is TGTGCCAGCAGCCCGGGACCTCTCGGTGAAGCTTTCTTT. Its translation: CASSPGPLGEAFF.

This clonotype was seen ten or more times. The rearrangement uses TRBV7-6 and TRBJ1-6; tentative D call: TRBD1 (6 bases). Germline V lookup: CDR1 SGHVS, CDR2 FNYEAQ. The CDR3 consists of 15 residues. With 5 bases removed from V and 8 bases from J, the gap between germline ends came to 16 bases. CDR3 in amino acids: CASSVQQGFDSPLHF. The DNA of the CDR3 is TGTGCCAGCAGCGTTCAACAGGGTTTTGATTCACCCCTCCACTTT.

The J gene is TRBJ2-1, the V gene TRBV18, with D perhaps TRBD2 (5 bases). This CDR3 comprises 13 residues. Between the trimmed V and J ends, which lost 3 bases and 10 bases, there was a span of 13 bases. The germline CDR1 and CDR2 sequences are KGHSH and LQKENI. The chain's CDR3 is CASSPEGGGEQFF. CDR3 in DNA: TGTGCCAGCTCACCCGAGGGTGGTGGAGAGCAGTTCTTC.

The table lists this clonotype with a few counts. The chain employs TRBV28 and TRBJ2-1; 10 nucleotides line up with TRBD2. The CDR3 has 16 residues. Germline V gene sequence: CDR1 MDHEN, CDR2 SYDVKM. J gave up 7 bases and V 4 bases, and 10 bases lay outside the gene matches. CDR3 DNA: TGTGCCAGCAGTTGGCCCCGAAGCGGGAGGGCAAATGAGCAGTTCTTC. Translating it yields CASSWPRSGRANEQFF.

At least ten counts were recorded for this clonotype. The gene calls are TRBV20-1 and TRBJ2-7; D may be TRBD1 (5 bases). The CDR3 length is 14 residues. Germline CDR1 is DFQATT and CDR2 is SNEGSKA (reference sequence). V lost 1 base to trimming and J lost 4 bases, with 14 bases between them. The CDR3 is CSARAGGAIYEQYF. The DNA of the CDR3 is TGCAGTGCTAGAGCGGGTGGGGCGATATACGAGCAGTACTTC.

The V call is TRBV6-5, the J call TRBJ2-6; D is unclear. Germline V lookup: CDR1 MNHEY, CDR2 SVGAGI. V lost 1 base and J lost 0, with 4 bases in between. This CDR3 is 15 amino acids long. CDR3 residues: CASSYYGSGANVLTF. The DNA for the CDR3 is TGTGCCAGCAGTTACTACGGCTCTGGGGCCAACGTCCTGACTTTC.

The rearrangement joins TRBV11-2 to TRBJ2-2; unclear D gene. Germline-derived CDR1 and CDR2 are SGHAT and FQNNGV. The V gene lost 0 bases and the J gene lost 7 bases, with 3 bases spanning the gap. There are 12 residues in the CDR3. CDR3 amino acids: CASSLEGGELFF. DNA for the CDR3: TGTGCCAGCAGCTTAGAAGGCGGGGAGCTGTTTTTT.

This clonotype appeared many times. The genes are TRBV24-1 and TRBJ1-2; 9 bases line up with TRBD1. Germline V lookup: CDR1 KGHDR, CDR2 SFDVKD. This CDR3 region has 15 residues. The J segment lost 8 bases and the V segment lost 3 bases, leaving 9 bases of the junction unmatched. CDR3 nucleotides: TGTGCCACCAGTGATACGGGACAGGGACGGGTCGGCTACACCTTC. It encodes CATSDTGQGRVGYTF.

This clonotype has at least ten counts. The chain is built from TRBV7-3 and TRBJ2-1, with D perhaps matching TRBD1 (6 bases). The germline V gene encodes CDR1 SGHTA and CDR2 FQGTGA. The V end was cut by 5 bases, the J end by 6 bases, with 11 bases between. The CDR3 sequence is 13 residues long. The CDR3 bases are TGTGCCAGCAGCCCTCAGGGGCTCAATGAGCAGTTCTTC. As protein: CASSPQGLNEQFF.